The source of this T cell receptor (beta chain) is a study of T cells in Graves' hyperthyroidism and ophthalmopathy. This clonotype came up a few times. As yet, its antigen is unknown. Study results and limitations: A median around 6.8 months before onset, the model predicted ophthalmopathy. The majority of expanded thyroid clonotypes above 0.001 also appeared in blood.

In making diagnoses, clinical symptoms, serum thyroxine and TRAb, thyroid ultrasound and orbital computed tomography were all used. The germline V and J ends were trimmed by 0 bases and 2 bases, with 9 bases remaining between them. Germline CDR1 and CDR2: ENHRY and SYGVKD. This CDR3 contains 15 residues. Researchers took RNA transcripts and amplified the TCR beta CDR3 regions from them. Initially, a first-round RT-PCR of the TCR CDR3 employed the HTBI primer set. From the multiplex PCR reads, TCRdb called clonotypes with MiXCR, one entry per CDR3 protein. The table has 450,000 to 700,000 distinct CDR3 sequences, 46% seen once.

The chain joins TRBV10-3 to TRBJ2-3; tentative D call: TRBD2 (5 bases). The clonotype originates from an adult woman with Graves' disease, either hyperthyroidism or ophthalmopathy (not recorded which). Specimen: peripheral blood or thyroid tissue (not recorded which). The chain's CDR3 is CAISESKGVTDTQYF. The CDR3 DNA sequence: TGTGCCATCAGTGAGTCGAAGGGAGTCACAGATACGCAGTATTTT.